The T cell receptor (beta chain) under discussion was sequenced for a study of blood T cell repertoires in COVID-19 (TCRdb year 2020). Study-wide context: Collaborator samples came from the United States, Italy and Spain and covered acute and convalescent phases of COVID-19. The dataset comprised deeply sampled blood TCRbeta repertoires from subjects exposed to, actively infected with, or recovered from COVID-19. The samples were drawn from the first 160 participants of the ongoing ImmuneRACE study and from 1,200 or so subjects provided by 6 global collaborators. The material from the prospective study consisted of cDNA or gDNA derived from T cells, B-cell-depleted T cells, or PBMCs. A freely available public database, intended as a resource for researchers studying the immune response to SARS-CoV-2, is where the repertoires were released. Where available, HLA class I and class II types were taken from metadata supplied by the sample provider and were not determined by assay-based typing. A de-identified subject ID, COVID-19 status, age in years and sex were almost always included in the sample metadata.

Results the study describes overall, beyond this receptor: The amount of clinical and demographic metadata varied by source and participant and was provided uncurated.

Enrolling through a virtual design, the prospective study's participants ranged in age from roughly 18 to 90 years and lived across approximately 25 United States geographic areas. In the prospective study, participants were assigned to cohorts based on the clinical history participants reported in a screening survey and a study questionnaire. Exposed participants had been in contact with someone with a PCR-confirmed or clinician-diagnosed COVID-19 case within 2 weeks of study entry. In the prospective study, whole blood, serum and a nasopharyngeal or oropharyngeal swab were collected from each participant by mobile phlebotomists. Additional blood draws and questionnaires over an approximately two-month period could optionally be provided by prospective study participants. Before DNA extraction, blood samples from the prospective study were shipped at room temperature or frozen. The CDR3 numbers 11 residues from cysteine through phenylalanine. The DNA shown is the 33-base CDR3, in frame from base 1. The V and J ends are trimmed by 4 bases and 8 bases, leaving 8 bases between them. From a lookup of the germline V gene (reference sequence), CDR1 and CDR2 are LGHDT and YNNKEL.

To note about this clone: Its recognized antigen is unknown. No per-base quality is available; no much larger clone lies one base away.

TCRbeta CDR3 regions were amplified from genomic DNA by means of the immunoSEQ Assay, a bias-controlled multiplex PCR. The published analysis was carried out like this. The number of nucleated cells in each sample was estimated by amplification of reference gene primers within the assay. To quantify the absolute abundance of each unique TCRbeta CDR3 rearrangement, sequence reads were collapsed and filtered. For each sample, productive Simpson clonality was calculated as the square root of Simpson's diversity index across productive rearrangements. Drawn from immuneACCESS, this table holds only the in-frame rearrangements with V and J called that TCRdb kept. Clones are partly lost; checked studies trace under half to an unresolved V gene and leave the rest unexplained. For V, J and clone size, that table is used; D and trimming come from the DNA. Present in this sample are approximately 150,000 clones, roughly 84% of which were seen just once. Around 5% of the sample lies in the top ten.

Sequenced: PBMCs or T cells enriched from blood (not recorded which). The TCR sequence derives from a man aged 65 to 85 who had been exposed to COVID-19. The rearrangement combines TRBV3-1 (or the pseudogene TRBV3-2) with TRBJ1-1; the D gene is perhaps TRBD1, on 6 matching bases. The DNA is TGTGCCAGCAGCCTCCAGGGGGAAGCTTTCTTT. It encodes CASSLQGEAFF.